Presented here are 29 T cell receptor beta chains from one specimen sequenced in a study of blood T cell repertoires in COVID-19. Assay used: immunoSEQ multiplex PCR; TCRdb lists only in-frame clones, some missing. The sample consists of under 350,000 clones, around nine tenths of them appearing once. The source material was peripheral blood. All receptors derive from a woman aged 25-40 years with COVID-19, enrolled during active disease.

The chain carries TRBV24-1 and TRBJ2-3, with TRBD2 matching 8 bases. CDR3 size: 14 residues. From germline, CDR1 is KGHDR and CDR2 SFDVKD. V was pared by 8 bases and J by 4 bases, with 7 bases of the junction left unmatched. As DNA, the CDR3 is TGTGCCACCACACAGGGACTAGGAGCAGATACGCAGTATTTT. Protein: CATTQGLGADTQYF.

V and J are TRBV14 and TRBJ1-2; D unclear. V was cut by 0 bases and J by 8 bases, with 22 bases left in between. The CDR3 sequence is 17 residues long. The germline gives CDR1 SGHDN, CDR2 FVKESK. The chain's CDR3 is CASSQESLRRTPEGYTF. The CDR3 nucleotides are TGTGCCAGCAGCCAAGAATCATTGAGGAGGACCCCAGAGGGCTACACCTTC.

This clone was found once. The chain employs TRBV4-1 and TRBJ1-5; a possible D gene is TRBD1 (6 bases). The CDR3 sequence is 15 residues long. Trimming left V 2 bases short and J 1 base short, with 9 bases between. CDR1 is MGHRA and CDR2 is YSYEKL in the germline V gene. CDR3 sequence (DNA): TGCGCCAGCAGCCAACAAACAGGGAGCAATCAGCCCCAGCATTTT. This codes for CASSQQTGSNQPQHF.

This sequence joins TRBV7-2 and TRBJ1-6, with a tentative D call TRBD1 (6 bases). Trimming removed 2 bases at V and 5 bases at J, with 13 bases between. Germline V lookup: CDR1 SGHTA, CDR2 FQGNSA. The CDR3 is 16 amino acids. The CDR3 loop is CASSLNRVSHNSPLHF. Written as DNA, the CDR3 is TGTGCCAGCAGCTTAAACAGGGTATCCCATAATTCACCCCTCCACTTT. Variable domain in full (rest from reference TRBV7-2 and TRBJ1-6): GAGVSQSPSNKVTEKGKDVELRCDPISGHTALYWYRQSLGQGLEFLIYFQGNSAPDKSGLPSDRFSAERTGGSVSTLTIQRTQQEDSAVYLCASSLNRVSHNSPLHFGNGTRLTVT.

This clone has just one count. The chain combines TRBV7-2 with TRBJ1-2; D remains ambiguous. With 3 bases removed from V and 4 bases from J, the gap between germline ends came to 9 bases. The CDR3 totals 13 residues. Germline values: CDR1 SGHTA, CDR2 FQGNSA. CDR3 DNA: TGTGCCAGCAGCTTTTCGCGGAGCTATGGCTACACCTTC. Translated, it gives CASSFSRSYGYTF. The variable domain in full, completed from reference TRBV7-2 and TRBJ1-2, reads GAGVSQSPSNKVTEKGKDVELRCDPISGHTALYWYRQSLGQGLEFLIYFQGNSAPDKSGLPSDRFSAERTGGSVSTLTIQRTQQEDSAVYLCASSFSRSYGYTFGSGTRLTVV.

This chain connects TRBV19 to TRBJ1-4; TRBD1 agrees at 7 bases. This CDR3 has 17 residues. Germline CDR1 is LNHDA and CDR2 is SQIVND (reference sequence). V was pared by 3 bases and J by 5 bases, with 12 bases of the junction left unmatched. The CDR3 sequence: CASSIGASEDRNEKLFF. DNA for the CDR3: TGTGCCAGTAGTATTGGGGCGTCCGAGGACAGGAATGAAAAACTGTTTTTT.

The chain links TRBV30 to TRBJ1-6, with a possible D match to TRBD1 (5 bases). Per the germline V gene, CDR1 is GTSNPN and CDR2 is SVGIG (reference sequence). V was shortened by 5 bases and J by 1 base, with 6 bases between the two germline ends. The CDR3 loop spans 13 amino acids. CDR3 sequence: CAWEGSYNSPLHF. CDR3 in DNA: TGTGCCTGGGAGGGGTCCTATAATTCACCCCTCCACTTT.

The CDR3 spells CASSQAQHINTEAFF. The CDR3 nucleotides are TGTGCCAGCAGCCAAGCTCAACATATCAACACTGAAGCTTTCTTT. The chain recombines TRBV3-1 (or the pseudogene TRBV3-2) with TRBJ1-1; D unclear. Deletions cut 1 base from V and 2 bases from J, with 11 bases between. CDR1 LGHDT and CDR2 YNNKEL come from the germline V gene (reference sequence). This CDR3 comprises 15 residues.

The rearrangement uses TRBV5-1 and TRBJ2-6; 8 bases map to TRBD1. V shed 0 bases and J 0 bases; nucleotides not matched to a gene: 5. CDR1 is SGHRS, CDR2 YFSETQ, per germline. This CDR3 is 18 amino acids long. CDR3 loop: CASSLGQGLGSGANVLTF. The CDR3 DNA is TGCGCCAGCAGCTTGGGACAGGGGCTCGGCTCTGGGGCCAACGTCCTGACTTTC.

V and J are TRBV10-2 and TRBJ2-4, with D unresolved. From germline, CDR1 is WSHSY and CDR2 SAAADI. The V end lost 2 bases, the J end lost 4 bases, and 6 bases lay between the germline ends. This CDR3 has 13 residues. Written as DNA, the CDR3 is TGCGCCAGCAGTGAGCCCGTTAAAAACATTCAGTACTTC. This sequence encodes CASSEPVKNIQYF.

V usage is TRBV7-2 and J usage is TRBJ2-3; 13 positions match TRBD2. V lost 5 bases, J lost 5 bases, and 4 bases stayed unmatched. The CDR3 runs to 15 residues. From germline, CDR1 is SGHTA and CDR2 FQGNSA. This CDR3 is CASSTRLAGGDTQYF. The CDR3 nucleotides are TGTGCCAGCAGCACCAGACTAGCGGGGGGAGATACGCAGTATTTT.

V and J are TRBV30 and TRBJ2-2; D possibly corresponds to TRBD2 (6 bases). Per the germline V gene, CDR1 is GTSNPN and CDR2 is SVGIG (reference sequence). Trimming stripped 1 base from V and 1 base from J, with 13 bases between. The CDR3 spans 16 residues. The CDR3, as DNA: TGTGCCTGGAGTGCCCCGGGGGAGCGGAACACCGGGGAGCTGTTTTTT. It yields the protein CAWSAPGERNTGELFF.

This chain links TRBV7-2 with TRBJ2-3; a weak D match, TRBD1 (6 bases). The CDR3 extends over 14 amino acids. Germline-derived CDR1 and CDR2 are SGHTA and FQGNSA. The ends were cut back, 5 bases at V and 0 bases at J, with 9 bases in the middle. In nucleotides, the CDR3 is TGTGCCAGCAGCGTGGGGGCTAGCACAGATACGCAGTATTTT. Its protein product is CASSVGASTDTQYF. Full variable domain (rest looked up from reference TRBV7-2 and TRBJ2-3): GAGVSQSPSNKVTEKGKDVELRCDPISGHTALYWYRQSLGQGLEFLIYFQGNSAPDKSGLPSDRFSAERTGGSVSTLTIQRTQQEDSAVYLCASSVGASTDTQYFGPGTRLTVL.

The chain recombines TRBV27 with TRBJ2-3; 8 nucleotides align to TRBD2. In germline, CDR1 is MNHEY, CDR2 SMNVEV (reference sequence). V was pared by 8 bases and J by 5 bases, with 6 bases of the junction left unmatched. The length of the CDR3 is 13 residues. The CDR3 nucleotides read TGTGCCAGCGGGAGCGGGGGCGAAGATACGCAGTATTTT. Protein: CASGSGGEDTQYF.

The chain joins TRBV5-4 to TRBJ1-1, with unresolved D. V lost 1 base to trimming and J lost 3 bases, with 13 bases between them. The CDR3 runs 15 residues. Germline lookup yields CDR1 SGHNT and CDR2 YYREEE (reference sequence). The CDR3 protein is CASSLSRTGDTEAFF. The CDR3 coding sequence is TGTGCCAGCAGCTTGAGTAGGACCGGGGACACTGAAGCTTTCTTT.

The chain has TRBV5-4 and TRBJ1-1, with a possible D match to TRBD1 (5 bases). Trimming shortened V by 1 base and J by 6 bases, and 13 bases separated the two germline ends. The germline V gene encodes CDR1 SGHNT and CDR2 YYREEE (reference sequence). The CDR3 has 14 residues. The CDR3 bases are TGTGCCAGCAGCTTGTACAGGCCCCATTCTGAAGCTTTCTTT. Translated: CASSLYRPHSEAFF. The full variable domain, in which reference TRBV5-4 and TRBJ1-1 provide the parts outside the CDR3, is ETGVTQSPTHLIKTRGQQVTLRCSSQSGHNTVSWYQQALGQGPQFIFQYYREEENGRGNFPPRFSGLQFPNYSSELNVNALELDDSALYLCASSLYRPHSEAFFGQGTRLTVV.

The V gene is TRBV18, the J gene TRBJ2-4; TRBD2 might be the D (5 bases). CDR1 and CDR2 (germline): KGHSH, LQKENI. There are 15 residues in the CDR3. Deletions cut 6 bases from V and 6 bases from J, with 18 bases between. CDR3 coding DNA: TGTGCCAGCTCCCCTGCTACGCTAGCTGGAAACATTCAGTACTTC. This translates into CASSPATLAGNIQYF. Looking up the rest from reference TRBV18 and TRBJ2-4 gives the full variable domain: NAGVMQNPRHLVRRRGQEARLRCSPMKGHSHVYWYRQLPEEGLKFMVYLQKENIIDESGMPKERFSAEFPKEGPSILRIQQVVRGDSAAYFCASSPATLAGNIQYFGAGTRLSVL.

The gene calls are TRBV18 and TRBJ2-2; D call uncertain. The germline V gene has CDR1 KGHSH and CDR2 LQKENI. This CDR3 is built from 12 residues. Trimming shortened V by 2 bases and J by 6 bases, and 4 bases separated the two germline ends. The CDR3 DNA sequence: TGTGCCAGCTCACCAGTCTCCGGGGAGCTGTTTTTT. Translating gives CASSPVSGELFF.

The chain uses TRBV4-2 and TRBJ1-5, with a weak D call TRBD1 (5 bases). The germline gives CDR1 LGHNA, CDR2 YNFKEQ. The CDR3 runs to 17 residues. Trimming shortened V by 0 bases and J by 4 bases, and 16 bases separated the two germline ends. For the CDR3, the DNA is TGTGCCAGCAGCCAAGATACAGGTCGGGCAGGTAATCAGCCCCAGCATTTT. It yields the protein CASSQDTGRAGNQPQHF.

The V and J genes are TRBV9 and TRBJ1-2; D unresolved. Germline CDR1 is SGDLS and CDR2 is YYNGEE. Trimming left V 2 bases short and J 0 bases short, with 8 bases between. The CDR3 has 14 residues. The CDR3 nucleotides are TGTGCCAGCAGCGTCCAGATAACTAACTATGGCTACACCTTC. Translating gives CASSVQITNYGYTF. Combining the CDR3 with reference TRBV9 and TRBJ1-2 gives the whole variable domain DSGVTQTPKHLITATGQRVTLRCSPRSGDLSVYWYQQSLDQGLQFLIQYYNGEERAKGNILERFSAQQFPDLHSELNLSSLELGDSALYFCASSVQITNYGYTFGSGTRLTVV.

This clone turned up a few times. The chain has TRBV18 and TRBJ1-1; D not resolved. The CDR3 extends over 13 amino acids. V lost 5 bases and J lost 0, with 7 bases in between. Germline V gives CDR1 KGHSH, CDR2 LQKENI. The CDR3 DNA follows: TGTGCCAGCTCAGAGGCTATGAACACTGAAGCTTTCTTT. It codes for CASSEAMNTEAFF.

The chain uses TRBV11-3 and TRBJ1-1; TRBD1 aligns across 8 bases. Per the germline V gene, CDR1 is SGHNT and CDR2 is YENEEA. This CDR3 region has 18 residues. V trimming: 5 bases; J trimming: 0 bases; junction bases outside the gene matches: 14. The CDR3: CASSQRTGSSNMNTEAFF. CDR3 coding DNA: TGTGCCAGCAGCCAACGGACAGGGTCCTCGAATATGAACACTGAAGCTTTCTTT.

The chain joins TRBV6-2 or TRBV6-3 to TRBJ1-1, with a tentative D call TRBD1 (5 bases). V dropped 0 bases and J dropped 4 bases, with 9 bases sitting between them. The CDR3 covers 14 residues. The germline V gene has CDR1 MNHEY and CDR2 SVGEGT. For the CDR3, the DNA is TGTGCCAGCAGTTACTCGAAGGGGTTCACTGAAGCTTTCTTT. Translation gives CASSYSKGFTEAFF.

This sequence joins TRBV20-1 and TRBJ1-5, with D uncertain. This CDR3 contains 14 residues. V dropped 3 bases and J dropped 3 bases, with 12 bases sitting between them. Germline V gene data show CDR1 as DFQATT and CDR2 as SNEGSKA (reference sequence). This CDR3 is CSASSASLNQPQHF. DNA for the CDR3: TGCAGTGCTAGTTCCGCCAGTCTCAATCAGCCCCAGCATTTT.

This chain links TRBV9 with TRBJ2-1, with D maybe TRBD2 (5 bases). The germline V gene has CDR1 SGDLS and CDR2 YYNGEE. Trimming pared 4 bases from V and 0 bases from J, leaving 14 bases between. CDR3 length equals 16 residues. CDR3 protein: CASSRSGGDSYNEQFF. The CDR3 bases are TGTGCCAGCAGCCGAAGCGGCGGCGACTCCTACAATGAGCAGTTCTTC.

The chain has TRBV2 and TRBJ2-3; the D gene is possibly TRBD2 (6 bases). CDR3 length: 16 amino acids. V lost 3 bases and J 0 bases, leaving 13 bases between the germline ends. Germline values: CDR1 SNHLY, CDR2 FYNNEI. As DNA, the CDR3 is TGTGCCAGCAGTGAGTTGGGCGGGGCCAGCACAGATACGCAGTATTTT. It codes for CASSELGGASTDTQYF.

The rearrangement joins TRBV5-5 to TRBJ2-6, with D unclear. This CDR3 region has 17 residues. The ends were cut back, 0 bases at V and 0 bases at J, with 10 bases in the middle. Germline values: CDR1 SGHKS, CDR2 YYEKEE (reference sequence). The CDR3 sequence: CASSLGGLSSGANVLTF. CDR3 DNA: TGTGCCAGCAGCTTGGGAGGTTTAAGCTCTGGGGCCAACGTCCTGACTTTC.

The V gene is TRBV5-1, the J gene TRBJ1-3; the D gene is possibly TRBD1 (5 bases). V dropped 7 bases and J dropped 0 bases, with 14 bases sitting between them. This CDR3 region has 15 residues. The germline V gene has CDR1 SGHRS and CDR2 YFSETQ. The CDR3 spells CASSGGGNSGNTIYF. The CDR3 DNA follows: TGCGCCAGCTCCGGCGGGGGAAACTCTGGAAACACCATATATTTT.

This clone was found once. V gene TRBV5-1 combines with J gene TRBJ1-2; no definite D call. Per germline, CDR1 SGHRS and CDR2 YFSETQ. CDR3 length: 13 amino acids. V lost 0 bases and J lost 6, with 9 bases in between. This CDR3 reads CASSLAGDDGYTF. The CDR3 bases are TGCGCCAGCAGCTTGGCCGGAGACGATGGCTACACCTTC.